Presented here are 20 T cell receptor beta chains from one specimen sequenced in a study of blood T cell repertoires in COVID-19. Method: immunoSEQ multiplex PCR; TCRdb's copy keeps in-frame clones and lacks some. The repertoire holds roughly 75,000 clones, over 65% seen once, with about 0.8% in the top ten. Sequenced: peripheral blood. All receptors derive from a woman in her 70s with acute or convalescent COVID-19.

This chain uses TRBV15 with TRBJ1-4; TRBD1 agrees at 8 bases. Germline CDR1 LNHNV, CDR2 YYDKDF (reference sequence). The V and J ends lost 0 bases and 4 bases, in that order; junction bases with no gene match: 7. This CDR3 spans 17 amino acids. The CDR3 reads CATSRDQGAEGNEKLFF. In DNA, the CDR3 is TGTGCCACCAGCAGAGATCAGGGGGCGGAGGGTAATGAAAAACTGTTTTTT.

Only one count was recorded for this clone. The J gene is TRBJ2-1, the V gene TRBV29-1; 10 nucleotides line up with TRBD2. Germline CDR1 reads SQVTM; CDR2 reads ANQGSEA. This CDR3 contains 17 residues. V shed 7 bases, J shed 0 bases, and the junction held 12 bases outside the gene matches. The CDR3 coding sequence is TGCAGCGCCGATATAGCGGGAGGACCCAGCTCCTACAATGAGCAGTTCTTC. This gives the protein CSADIAGGPSSYNEQFF.

This clone was found a few times. The CDR3, as DNA: TGTGCCAGCAGTGACAGGGGGACTAGCGGGAGTAATGAGCAGTTCTTC. It encodes CASSDRGTSGSNEQFF. The chain combines TRBV6-4 with TRBJ2-1, with TRBD2 identical over 14 bases. Germline V lookup: CDR1 MRHNA, CDR2 SNTAGT. CDR3 size: 16 residues. V lost 2 bases, J lost 7 bases, and 4 bases stayed unmatched.

The chain is built from TRBV28 and TRBJ1-4, with TRBD1 matching 10 bases. Germline V gene data show CDR1 as MDHEN and CDR2 as SYDVKM. This CDR3 has 20 amino acids. Trimming cost V 8 bases and J 0 bases; bases outside gene matches: 18. The CDR3: CASSTSYSDRGFATNEKLFF. The CDR3 DNA is TGTGCCAGCTCCACGTCCTACTCGGACAGGGGGTTTGCAACTAATGAAAAACTGTTTTTT.

The rearrangement uses TRBV7-2 and TRBJ1-1; TRBD1 agrees at 7 bases. In germline, CDR1 is SGHTA, CDR2 FQGNSA. With V trimmed by 3 bases and J by 5 bases, 9 bases remained unmatched. This CDR3 contains 15 residues. The CDR3 region has the DNA TGTGCCAGCAGCTTGGCTACCGGGACAGCTACTGAAGCTTTCTTT. Protein: CASSLATGTATEAFF.

V is TRBV28 and J is TRBJ1-3, with D perhaps matching TRBD1 (6 bases). CDR3 size: 15 residues. Between the trimmed V and J ends, which lost 7 bases and 4 bases, there was a span of 17 bases. The germline V gene has CDR1 MDHEN and CDR2 SYDVKM. In DNA, the CDR3 is TGTGCCAGCACGCCTCCGGCAGGGGCCGGAAACACCATATATTTT. It is translated as CASTPPAGAGNTIYF.

This chain links TRBV3-1 (or the pseudogene TRBV3-2) with TRBJ2-5, with TRBD2 matching over 9 bases. V lost 7 bases and J lost 3; bases outside the gene matches: 6. The CDR3 is made up of 14 amino acids. Germline values: CDR1 LGHDT, CDR2 YNNKEL (reference sequence). The CDR3 region has the DNA TGTGCCAGCAAAACTGGCGGGGGGGAAGAGACCCAGTACTTC. It yields the protein CASKTGGGEETQYF.

The genes are TRBV7-2 and TRBJ1-2, with unresolved D. Germline loops: CDR1 SGHTA, CDR2 FQGNSA. Trimming took off 5 bases at V and 8 bases at J, with 15 bases between the two ends. The CDR3 has 13 amino acids. The DNA of the CDR3 is TGTGCCAGCAGCCAGACACGTCTTGGGGGCTACACCTTC. Its translation is CASSQTRLGGYTF. The full variable domain, with the rest looked up from reference TRBV7-2 and TRBJ1-2, is GAGVSQSPSNKVTEKGKDVELRCDPISGHTALYWYRQSLGQGLEFLIYFQGNSAPDKSGLPSDRFSAERTGGSVSTLTIQRTQQEDSAVYLCASSQTRLGGYTFGSGTRLTVV.

The chain is built from TRBV19 and TRBJ2-2; 7 bases agree with TRBD1. The germline CDR1 and CDR2 sequences are LNHDA and SQIVND (reference sequence). J lost 0 bases, V lost 6 bases, and 7 bases had no gene match. This CDR3 comprises 16 residues. CDR3 coding DNA: TGTGCCAGTAGCCAACAGGGGACCTCGAACACCGGGGAGCTGTTTTTT. Its translation: CASSQQGTSNTGELFF.

This chain uses TRBV11-3 with TRBJ1-1, with a possible D match to TRBD1 (6 bases). Germline V gene lookup returns CDR1 SGHNT and CDR2 YENEEA. The CDR3 runs to 14 residues. Trimming took off 5 bases at V and 1 base at J, with 11 bases between the two ends. The CDR3 DNA follows: TGTGCCAGCAGCGTCACAGGGACGAACACTGAAGCTTTCTTT. It yields the protein CASSVTGTNTEAFF.

This chain links TRBV2 with TRBJ2-3, with TRBD1 matching over 8 bases. Germline V lookup: CDR1 SNHLY, CDR2 FYNNEI. V lost 6 bases, J lost 1 base, and 3 bases stayed unmatched. CDR3 length: 14 amino acids. CDR3 nucleotide sequence: TGTGCCAGCAGGCTACAGGGGGGCACAGATACGCAGTATTTT. Translated, it gives CASRLQGGTDTQYF.

As for this clone: The limits of the CDR3 on the DNA are not certain, so only TCRdb's listed CDR3 is given. This chain connects TRBV28 to TRBJ2-1; TRBD1, as called in the table, went unchecked against the DNA. Both ends counted, the CDR3 spans 14 residues. Per the germline V gene, CDR1 is MDHEN and CDR2 is SYDVKM. CDR3: CASSWGVGAARVVF.

The chain couples TRBV18 to TRBJ2-1; 14 bases line up with TRBD2. V shed 2 bases, J shed 9 bases, and the junction held 6 bases outside the gene matches. CDR1 is KGHSH, CDR2 LQKENI, per germline. The CDR3 has 16 amino acids. CDR3 DNA: TGTGCCAGCTCACCAGCGGGACTAGCGGGAGAGAGTGAGCAGTTCTTC. Translated, it gives CASSPAGLAGESEQFF.

This sequence joins TRBV19 and TRBJ2-7, with 7 bases fitting TRBD1. The length of the CDR3 is 13 residues. From germline, CDR1 is LNHDA and CDR2 SQIVND (reference sequence). V dropped 5 bases and J dropped 6; count of bases not matched to a gene: 7. The CDR3 loop is CASSVQTGVEQYF. The CDR3 DNA is TGTGCCAGTAGTGTCCAAACAGGGGTCGAGCAGTACTTC.

The chain couples TRBV6-5 to TRBJ1-6; D is ambiguous. Trimming took off 0 bases at V and 7 bases at J, with 13 bases between the two ends. This CDR3 spans 16 amino acids. Germline CDR1 is MNHEY and CDR2 is SVGAGI. The CDR3 region has the DNA TGTGCCAGCAGTTACTCGAGCGGTCGGAGAAATTCACCCCTCCACTTT. Translation: CASSYSSGRRNSPLHF.

The rearrangement links TRBV5-6 to TRBJ2-7; 7 bases map to TRBD2. The trim removed 5 bases at V and 0 bases at J, leaving 5 bases unmatched. Germline V gives CDR1 SGHDT, CDR2 YYEEEE. The CDR3 sequence is 14 residues long. The CDR3 DNA reads as TGTGCCAGCAGGTTACTAGCGTCCTCCTACGAGCAGTACTTC. Translation gives CASRLLASSYEQYF.

This chain joins TRBV24-1 and TRBJ2-3; maybe TRBD1 (6 bases). Germline V lookup: CDR1 KGHDR, CDR2 SFDVKD. This CDR3 is 14 amino acids long. Deletions cut 9 bases from V and 6 bases from J, with 18 bases between. The CDR3 nucleotides are TGTGCCACCCCAACCCAGAGGGGGTCGGATACGCAGTATTTT. Its translation: CATPTQRGSDTQYF.

This clone was found once. The chain is built from TRBV25-1 and TRBJ2-5, with 7 bases that match TRBD2. The CDR3 extends over 13 amino acids. Trimming cost V 4 bases and J 4 bases; bases outside gene matches: 3. Germline CDR1 is MGHDK and CDR2 is SYGVNS. The CDR3 DNA sequence: TGTGCCAGCAGTGTCGCGGGAGTAGAGACCCAGTACTTC. It specifies CASSVAGVETQYF.

The chain carries TRBV7-2 and TRBJ2-1; maybe TRBD2 (7 bases). The CDR3 has 16 amino acids. Germline V gives CDR1 SGHTA, CDR2 FQGNSA. V dropped 1 base and J dropped 3 bases, with 13 bases sitting between them. The CDR3 here is CASSLVGGALYNEQFF. The CDR3 DNA follows: TGTGCCAGCAGCTTAGTGGGGGGGGCCCTCTACAATGAGCAGTTCTTC.

The chain uses TRBV6-2 or TRBV6-3 and TRBJ1-5; 11 nucleotides align to TRBD1. V shed 5 bases, J shed 4 bases, and the junction held 13 bases outside the gene matches. The CDR3 spans 18 residues. The V gene's germline CDR1 is MNHEY and CDR2 SVGEGT. The DNA for the CDR3 is TGTGCCAGCAGTAAGGACAGGGGGCTAATCGCCGATAATCAGCCCCAGCATTTT. As protein: CASSKDRGLIADNQPQHF.